This entry lists 26 T cell receptor beta chains sequenced from one sample in a study of T-cell reconstitution after alpha-beta-depleted transplantation in children. A library of TCRbeta sequences, prepared with unique molecular identifiers, was generated. TCRdb re-called the PCR reads with MiXCR, one entry per CDR3 protein. The sample holds about 610,000 distinct CDR3 sequences; 10% are singletons and the top ten take around 4%. The sequenced sample was PBMCs from the stem cell graft donor, obtained from the stem cell graft. These receptors were collected from a human donor who donated a stem cell graft to a child with acute myeloid leukemia.

Note on this clonotype: Lacking the conserved final phenylalanine or tryptophan, this CDR3 likely reflects a read error. The chain has TRBV7-2 and TRBJ2-1, with no clear D. From germline, CDR1 is SGHTA and CDR2 FQGNSA. The V end lost 5 bases, the J end lost 1 base, and 9 bases lay between the germline ends. The CDR3 contains 14 residues. The CDR3 loop reads CASSLTGSYNEQFC. CDR3 in DNA: TGTGCCAGCAGCCTGACCGGGTCCTACAATGAGCAGTTCTGC.

The rearrangement joins TRBV7-2 to TRBJ2-7, with 10 nucleotides matching TRBD2. Trimming took 1 base from V and 4 from J; bases not matched to a gene: 4. The CDR3 covers 15 residues. CDR1 and CDR2 from the germline V gene are SGHTA and FQGNSA. The CDR3 loop is CASSLVGTSEYEQYF. The CDR3 coding sequence is TGTGCCAGCAGCTTAGTAGGGACTAGCGAGTACGAGCAGTACTTC.

There are many counts of this clonotype. V is TRBV7-2 and J is TRBJ2-1; 9 bases are shared with TRBD2. With 3 bases clipped from V and 1 base from J, the junction kept 7 bases outside the gene matches. CDR3 length: 17 amino acids. CDR1 SGHTA and CDR2 FQGNSA come from the germline V gene. This CDR3 reads CASSFINSGSSYNEQFF. For the CDR3, the DNA is TGTGCCAGCAGCTTCATTAATAGCGGGAGTTCCTACAATGAGCAGTTCTTC.

The CDR3 sequence: CASSLPRPGELFF. In DNA form, the CDR3 reads TGTGCCAGCAGTTTGCCTCGCCCCGGGGAGCTGTTTTTT. The chain has TRBV27 and TRBJ2-2; D is uncertain. Germline CDR1 and CDR2: MNHEY and SMNVEV (reference sequence). The CDR3 sequence is 13 residues long. V was clipped by 3 bases and J by 6 bases, with 8 bases between them.

This clonotype was counted many times. This chain joins TRBV10-3 and TRBJ2-7; D is possibly TRBD1 (6 bases). CDR1 and CDR2 (germline): ENHRY, SYGVKD. This CDR3 region has 12 residues. Trimming removed 6 bases at V and 0 bases at J, with 6 bases between. The CDR3 DNA is TGTGCCATCAGGGACAGCTCCTACGAGCAGTACTTC. Translating it yields CAIRDSSYEQYF.

This clonotype was observed a handful of times. The V call is TRBV7-8, the J call TRBJ1-3, with D perhaps TRBD1 (5 bases). There are 15 residues in the CDR3. V shed 2 bases and J shed 1 base, with 9 bases lying between them. Germline V CDR1 and CDR2: SGHVS, FQNEAQ. CDR3 in amino acids: CASSLYSGSGNTIYF. The CDR3 DNA is TGTGCCAGCAGCTTATATTCAGGGTCTGGAAACACCATATATTTT.

The V gene is TRBV7-2, the J gene TRBJ2-2, with TRBD2 identical over 14 bases. From germline, CDR1 is SGHTA and CDR2 FQGNSA. The CDR3 has 17 residues. Germline trimming cut 3 bases from V and 0 bases from J; bases unmatched to any gene: 0. The CDR3 loop reads CASSLGLAGANTGELFF. DNA of the CDR3: TGTGCCAGCAGCTTGGGACTAGCGGGAGCGAACACCGGGGAGCTGTTTTTT.

Details on this clonotype: One end of the junction is discordant with germline, which a read error may explain. The chain combines TRBV13 with TRBJ2-1, with a possible D match to TRBD1 (6 bases). CDR3 length: 12 amino acids. Germline CDR1 reads PRHDT; CDR2 reads FYEKMQ (reference sequence). In DNA form, the CDR3 reads TGTGCCAGCAGCGCACAACAGGGAACCAAGATCTTC. Translation gives CASSAQQGTKIF.

This clonotype was found many times. This rearrangement joins TRBV28 to TRBJ2-1; TRBD2 agrees at 11 bases. Per the germline V gene, CDR1 is MDHEN and CDR2 is SYDVKM. The CDR3 loop spans 16 amino acids. V trimming: 3 bases; J trimming: 10 bases; junction bases outside the gene matches: 11. CDR3 nucleotides: TGTGCCAGCAGTTTGCCAACTAGCGGGAGAGTAGGCGAGCAGTTCTTC. Protein: CASSLPTSGRVGEQFF.

This clonotype was counted only a few times. This chain uses TRBV19 with TRBJ2-7; 7 bases map to TRBD1. The junction had 2 bases not matched to a gene; V was cut back by 6 bases and J by 0 bases. From germline, CDR1 is LNHDA and CDR2 SQIVND (reference sequence). The CDR3 is 13 amino acids. CDR3 loop: CASRQGHSYEQYF. The CDR3 DNA reads as TGTGCCAGTAGACAGGGGCACTCCTACGAGCAGTACTTC.

This clonotype occurred a few times. The chain uses TRBV7-2 and TRBJ2-3; TRBD1 is a possible D gene (6 bases). The CDR3 covers 15 residues. Trimming removed 3 bases from V and 4 bases from J, with 14 bases in between. Germline lookup yields CDR1 SGHTA and CDR2 FQGNSA. DNA for the CDR3: TGTGCCAGCAGCTTGGGGACACTTCCGGCAGATACGCAGTATTTT. This gives the protein CASSLGTLPADTQYF.

V gene TRBV9 combines with J gene TRBJ2-3; D could derive from TRBD1 or TRBD2 (5 bases each). V dropped 3 bases and J dropped 11 bases, with 16 bases sitting between them. There are 13 residues in the CDR3. Germline V gene sequence: CDR1 SGDLS, CDR2 YYNGEE. CDR3 residues: CASSGLPGPMQYF. CDR3 nucleotide sequence: TGTGCCAGCAGCGGTCTACCGGGGCCCATGCAGTATTTT.

This sequence joins TRBV7-9 and TRBJ2-1, with 14 bases matching TRBD2. V trimming: 3 bases; J trimming: 5 bases; junction bases outside the gene matches: 3. Germline V gene lookup returns CDR1 SEHNR and CDR2 FQNEAQ (reference sequence). The CDR3 length is 16 residues. CDR3 protein: CASSLGLAGANNEQFF. Written as DNA, the CDR3 is TGTGCCAGCAGCTTGGGACTAGCGGGAGCCAACAATGAGCAGTTCTTC.

This sequence joins TRBV27 and TRBJ2-7; the match to TRBD1 covers 7 bases. V was pared by 6 bases and J by 3 bases, with 5 bases of the junction left unmatched. The CDR3 is made up of 13 amino acids. Germline loops: CDR1 MNHEY, CDR2 SMNVEV (reference sequence). CDR3 region: CASRSDRVYEQYF. CDR3 DNA sequence: TGTGCCAGCAGGAGCGACAGGGTCTACGAGCAGTACTTC.

The chain is built from TRBV20-1 and TRBJ2-1; TRBD2 matches 7 bases. This CDR3 is 15 amino acids long. The V segment lost 5 bases and the J segment 2 bases; nucleotides outside the gene matches: 9. Germline CDR1 is DFQATT and CDR2 is SNEGSKA (reference sequence). The CDR3 coding sequence is TGCAGTGCTGCTCCTAGCGGAGGGCCCTACAATGAGCAGTTCTTC. Translation gives CSAAPSGGPYNEQFF.

The chain links TRBV20-1 to TRBJ2-3, with 7 bases aligning to TRBD2. Germline lookup yields CDR1 DFQATT and CDR2 SNEGSKA (reference sequence). This CDR3 comprises 13 residues. J gave up 6 bases and V 4 bases, and 7 bases lay outside the gene matches. The CDR3 sequence: CSAIGRERDTQYF. The CDR3 DNA follows: TGCAGTGCTATAGGGCGGGAGCGCGATACGCAGTATTTT.

The table lists this clonotype with a few counts. One end of the junction fails to match germline, which may point to a read error. The V and J genes are TRBV20-1 and TRBJ2-1; 8 bases fit TRBD2. The CDR3 extends over 11 amino acids. Germline V lookup: CDR1 DFQATT, CDR2 SNEGSKA (reference sequence). The CDR3 spells CSARVAGMMVF. The CDR3 nucleotides read TGCAGTGCTCGGGTAGCGGGAATGATGGTCTTC.

This clonotype was counted many times. This chain connects TRBV6-2 or TRBV6-3 to TRBJ2-2, with a possible D match to TRBD1 (6 bases). Germline V gives CDR1 MNHEY, CDR2 SVGEGT. The ends were cut back, 0 bases at V and 2 bases at J, with 10 bases in the middle. This CDR3 has 16 residues. The CDR3 reads CASSYSARGNTGELFF. CDR3 nucleotide sequence: TGTGCCAGCAGTTACTCGGCCAGGGGAAACACCGGGGAGCTGTTTTTT.

In this sample, this clonotype turned up many times. The J gene is TRBJ1-1, the V gene TRBV18, with 9 bases lining up with TRBD1. The junction had 3 bases not matched to a gene; V was cut back by 3 bases and J by 1 base. The CDR3 totals 15 residues. Germline loops: CDR1 KGHSH, CDR2 LQKENI. The CDR3 nucleotides are TGTGCCAGCTCACCCCGGACAGGGGAGAACACTGAAGCTTTCTTT. Amino acid sequence: CASSPRTGENTEAFF.

This clonotype has more than one count but fewer than ten. The V call is TRBV6-1, the J call TRBJ2-2; 9 bases match TRBD1. The CDR3 has 14 residues. Germline V gene data show CDR1 as MNHNS and CDR2 as SASEGT. The J segment lost 7 bases and the V segment lost 7 bases, leaving 7 bases of the junction unmatched. The CDR3 region is CASTEGQGIGELFF. The CDR3 coding sequence is TGTGCCAGCACCGAGGGACAGGGAATCGGGGAGCTGTTTTTT.

This clonotype was detected many times. The chain recombines TRBV12-3 or TRBV12-4 with TRBJ2-1; D not certain. This CDR3 contains 14 residues. The V and J ends lost 7 bases and 0 bases respectively, with 10 bases between them. CDR3 DNA sequence: TGTGCCAGCAAAGACACGAGCTCCTACAATGAGCAGTTCTTC. Residues: CASKDTSSYNEQFF.

The J gene is TRBJ1-4, the V gene TRBV28; no reliable D call. The CDR3 is made up of 15 amino acids. The V gene's germline CDR1 is MDHEN and CDR2 SYDVKM. The V gene lost 3 bases and the J gene lost 4 bases, with 12 bases spanning the gap. The CDR3 nucleotides read TGTGCCAGCAGTTTTCCGGGAGGGTTTAATGAAAAACTGTTTTTT. Translation gives CASSFPGGFNEKLFF.

The V gene is TRBV10-3, the J gene TRBJ2-5; the D gene is possibly TRBD2 (5 bases). CDR1 is ENHRY and CDR2 is SYGVKD in the germline V gene. The CDR3 covers 14 residues. Trimming stripped 0 bases from V and 3 bases from J, with 8 bases between. The CDR3 here is CAISESGREETQYF. The CDR3 nucleotides read TGTGCCATCAGTGAGTCGGGGAGAGAAGAGACCCAGTACTTC.

This chain connects TRBV29-1 to TRBJ2-2; no clear D. The germline gives CDR1 SQVTM, CDR2 ANQGSEA. Trimming shortened V by 3 bases and J by 4 bases, and 3 bases separated the two germline ends. The CDR3 covers 11 residues. Written as DNA, the CDR3 is TGCAGCGTTGATGTCACCGGGGAGCTGTTTTTT. It specifies CSVDVTGELFF.

In this sample, this clonotype turned up once. The chain combines TRBV20-1 with TRBJ1-2, with 8 bases matching TRBD1. This CDR3 contains 13 residues. V dropped 4 bases and J dropped 7; count of bases not matched to a gene: 8. CDR1 is DFQATT, CDR2 SNEGSKA, per germline (reference sequence). The CDR3 here is CSAITGGMAGYTF. The DNA for the CDR3 is TGCAGTGCTATAACAGGGGGGATGGCTGGCTACACCTTC.

In this sample, this clonotype turned up a few times. This chain uses TRBV5-1 with TRBJ1-4; D not certain. The germline V and J ends were trimmed by 4 bases and 7 bases, with 17 bases remaining between them. CDR1 is SGHRS, CDR2 YFSETQ, per germline. The length of the CDR3 is 15 residues. The CDR3 loop is CASSSSGPSGEKLFF. As DNA, the CDR3 is TGCGCCAGCAGCAGTTCCGGACCTTCGGGTGAAAAACTGTTTTTT.